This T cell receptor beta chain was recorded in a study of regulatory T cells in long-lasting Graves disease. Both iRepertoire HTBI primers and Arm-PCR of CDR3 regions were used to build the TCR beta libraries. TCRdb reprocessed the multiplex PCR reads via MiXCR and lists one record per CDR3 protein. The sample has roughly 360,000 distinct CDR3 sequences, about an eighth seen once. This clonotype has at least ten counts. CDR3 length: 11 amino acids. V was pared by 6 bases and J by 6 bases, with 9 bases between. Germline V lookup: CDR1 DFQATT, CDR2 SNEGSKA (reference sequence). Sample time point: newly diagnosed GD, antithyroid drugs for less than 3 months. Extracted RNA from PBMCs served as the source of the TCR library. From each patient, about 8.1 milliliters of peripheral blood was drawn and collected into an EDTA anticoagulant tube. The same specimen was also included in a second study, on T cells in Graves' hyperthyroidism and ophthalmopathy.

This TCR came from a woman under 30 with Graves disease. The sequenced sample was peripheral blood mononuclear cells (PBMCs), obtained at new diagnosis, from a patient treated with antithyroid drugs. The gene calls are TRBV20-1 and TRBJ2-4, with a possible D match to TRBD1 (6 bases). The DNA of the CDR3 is TGCAGTGCAGAGACAGGAAACATTCAGTACTTC. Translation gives CSAETGNIQYF.